This T cell receptor (beta chain) originates from a study of T cell repertoires in cytomegalovirus infection. The overall study: The public TCR beta signatures pointed to both CMV infection and matching HLA type.

Germline loops: CDR1 SGHTA, CDR2 FQGNSA. With 1 base removed from V and 2 bases from J, the gap between germline ends came to 12 bases. The CDR3 is 15 residues long. TCRdb re-analysed the reads in MiXCR, keeping a single row per CDR3 protein. The sample holds hundreds of thousands of distinct CDR3 sequences; around 32% are singletons and the top ten take around a sixth. In regard to this clonotype: Antigen unknown.

Whole-study findings and limits: Dominating the ex vivo response were HLA-C-restricted CMV-specific TCR beta clonotypes. Summed public TCR beta family frequency identified CMV carriers bearing the relevant HLA.

Material: cultured PBMCs, obtained from culture after CMV antigen stimulation. This sequence joins TRBV7-2 and TRBJ2-7; D unclear. The clonotype comes from a human donor in good health (CMV status not recorded). Some clones in this sample may be carry-over from other donors' samples. The CDR3 protein is CASSLGPADTYEQYF. The CDR3 nucleotides are TGTGCCAGCAGCTTAGGACCCGCCGACACCTACGAGCAGTACTTC. Looking up the rest from reference TRBV7-2 and TRBJ2-7 gives the full variable domain: GAGVSQSPSNKVTEKGKDVELRCDPISGHTALYWYRQSLGQGLEFLIYFQGNSAPDKSGLPSDRFSAERTGGSVSTLTIQRTQQEDSAVYLCASSLGPADTYEQYFGPGTRLTVT.